The 21 T cell receptor beta chains listed next were all sequenced from one sample in a study of blood T cell repertoires in COVID-19. The assay was immunoSEQ multiplex PCR, and TCRdb's table has in-frame clones only and misses some. Of 240,000 or so clones in the sample, about four fifths are singletons; the top ten hold 9.6%. Specimen: peripheral blood. The receptor source for this set is a woman of 80 years or more with acute or convalescent COVID-19.

This chain links TRBV19 with TRBJ1-3; D unresolved. This CDR3 has 15 amino acids. Germline CDR1 and CDR2: LNHDA and SQIVND (reference sequence). V lost 7 bases and J lost 2, with 15 bases in between. This chain's CDR3 is CASTPRWAPGNTIYF. The CDR3 DNA reads as TGTGCCAGTACCCCGCGCTGGGCGCCTGGAAACACCATATATTTT. The whole variable domain, filled in from reference TRBV19 and TRBJ1-3, reads DGGITQSPKYLFRKEGQNVTLSCEQNLNHDAMYWYRQDPGQGLRLIYYSQIVNDFQKGDIAEGYSVSREKKESFPLTVTSAQKNPTAFYLCASTPRWAPGNTIYFGEGSWLTVV.

The chain recombines TRBV4-2 with TRBJ2-1; 11 nucleotides match TRBD2. Per germline, CDR1 LGHNA and CDR2 YNFKEQ. The CDR3 extends over 20 amino acids. With 3 bases clipped from V and 1 base from J, the junction kept 14 bases outside the gene matches. The CDR3 region has the DNA TGTGCCAGCAGCCAGAGGGGTAGCGGGGGGGCCCGTGCGTCCTACAATGAGCAGTTCTTC. This gives the protein CASSQRGSGGARASYNEQFF.

This sequence joins TRBV2 and TRBJ1-4; maybe TRBD1 (5 bases). CDR3 length: 12 amino acids. V lost 7 bases to trimming and J lost 13 bases, with 16 bases between them. Germline CDR1 is SNHLY and CDR2 is FYNNEI. DNA for the CDR3: TGTGCCAGCATGGACATCGCGGGGAGACTGTTTTTT. It translates to CASMDIAGRLFF. Based on the CDR3 plus reference TRBV2 and TRBJ1-4, the full variable domain is EPEVTQTPSHQVTQMGQEVILRCVPISNHLYFYWYRQILGQKVEFLVSFYNNEISEKSEIFDDQFSVERPDGSNFTLKIRSTKLEDSAMYFCASMDIAGRLFFGSGTQLSVL.

This clone appeared a single time. J is TRBJ1-6 and V is TRBV7-6, with D possibly TRBD1 on 6 matching bases. This CDR3 region has 15 residues. Trimming took 1 base from V and 7 from J, leaving 11 bases between them. Germline loops: CDR1 SGHVS, CDR2 FNYEAQ. CDR3 bases: TGTGCCAGCAGCTTAGGGAACAGGGTGAATTCACCCCTCCACTTT. This sequence encodes CASSLGNRVNSPLHF.

The chain carries TRBV2 and TRBJ1-6; D may be TRBD1 (5 bases). Germline V gene data show CDR1 as SNHLY and CDR2 as FYNNEI. Trimming took 1 base from V and 2 from J, leaving 6 bases between them. The CDR3 has 15 amino acids. CDR3 amino acids: CASSEEGTYNSPLHF. CDR3 nucleotide sequence: TGTGCCAGCAGTGAAGAGGGGACCTATAATTCACCCCTCCACTTT.

The chain recombines TRBV6-1 with TRBJ2-5, with TRBD2 identical over 10 bases. V trimming: 3 bases; J trimming: 5 bases; junction bases outside the gene matches: 18. In germline, CDR1 is MNHNS, CDR2 SASEGT. This CDR3 contains 19 residues. CDR3 nucleotide sequence: TGTGCCAGCAGTGACCCGGGCCGGGGGAGCGGGGGGGTGATGGAGACCCAGTACTTC. Translated: CASSDPGRGSGGVMETQYF.

The V and J genes are TRBV7-9 and TRBJ2-1; no clear D gene. Germline lookup yields CDR1 SEHNR and CDR2 FQNEAQ (reference sequence). The CDR3 spans 16 residues. V shed 5 bases and J shed 4 bases, with 18 bases lying between them. The CDR3 sequence is CASSPLPNQIYNEQFF. The CDR3 DNA follows: TGTGCCAGCAGCCCCCTTCCTAACCAAATATACAATGAGCAGTTCTTC.

This clone was observed a single time. The gene calls are TRBV25-1 and TRBJ1-5; 7 positions agree with TRBD1. The V and J ends lost 3 bases and 8 bases, in that order; junction bases with no gene match: 4. Germline values: CDR1 MGHDK, CDR2 SYGVNS. This CDR3 is built from 13 residues. CDR3 sequence: CASSEAGGKPQHF. CDR3 DNA: TGTGCCAGCAGTGAGGCAGGGGGTAAGCCCCAGCATTTT. The entire variable domain, with the rest obtained from reference TRBV25-1 and TRBJ1-5, is as follows: EADIYQTPRYLVIGTGKKITLECSQTMGHDKMYWYQQDPGMELHLIHYSYGVNSTEKGDLSSESTVSRIRTEHFPLTLESARPSHTSQYLCASSEAGGKPQHFGDGTRLSIL.

The CDR3 spells CASSQTAGNPAKNIQYF. The CDR3 DNA is TGTGCCAGCAGCCAAACCGCAGGGAATCCGGCCAAAAACATTCAGTACTTC. The chain carries TRBV7-6 and TRBJ2-4; D perhaps matches TRBD1 (5 bases). Germline CDR1 is SGHVS and CDR2 is FNYEAQ. The CDR3 spans 17 residues. Trimming took off 5 bases at V and 1 base at J, with 18 bases between the two ends.

The chain has TRBV5-1 and TRBJ1-2; 9 bases are a match to TRBD1. CDR3 length equals 15 residues. The germline V gene encodes CDR1 SGHRS and CDR2 YFSETQ. V was clipped by 3 bases and J by 4 bases; unmatched bases: 7. The DNA for the CDR3 is TGCGCCAGCAGCTCGGCCGGGACAGGGACCTATGGCTACACCTTC. Its protein is CASSSAGTGTYGYTF. Drawing the rest from reference TRBV5-1 and TRBJ1-2, the complete variable domain is KAGVTQTPRYLIKTRGQQVTLSCSPISGHRSVSWYQQTPGQGLQFLFEYFSETQRNKGNFPGRFSGRQFSNSRSEMNVSTLELGDSALYLCASSSAGTGTYGYTFGSGTRLTVV.

This chain joins TRBV25-1 and TRBJ1-1; maybe TRBD1 (6 bases). The germline gives CDR1 MGHDK, CDR2 SYGVNS. The CDR3 sequence is 13 residues long. Trimming cost V 5 bases and J 5 bases, with 12 bases left between them. CDR3 amino acids: CASSTTRGTEAFF. The CDR3 coding sequence is TGTGCCAGCAGTACTACCAGGGGTACTGAAGCTTTCTTT.

This chain uses TRBV2 with TRBJ1-1; the match to TRBD1 covers 8 bases. J lost 4 bases, V lost 5 bases, and 6 bases had no gene match. CDR3 length: 14 amino acids. The germline V gene has CDR1 SNHLY and CDR2 FYNNEI. The CDR3 DNA reads as TGTGCCAGCAGTCCAGGGGGCCAGGGCACTGAAGCTTTCTTT. Protein sequence: CASSPGGQGTEAFF. Full variable domain (rest looked up from reference TRBV2 and TRBJ1-1): EPEVTQTPSHQVTQMGQEVILRCVPISNHLYFYWYRQILGQKVEFLVSFYNNEISEKSEIFDDQFSVERPDGSNFTLKIRSTKLEDSAMYFCASSPGGQGTEAFFGQGTRLTVV.

This chain joins TRBV28 and TRBJ2-1, with TRBD2 matching over 11 bases. The germline gives CDR1 MDHEN, CDR2 SYDVKM. The CDR3 contains 15 residues. Trimming at V came to 8 bases and at J to 7 bases, leaving 10 bases not matched to a gene. The CDR3 coding sequence is TGTGCCAGCGTGGGGACTAGCGGTATAGCGAATGAGCAGTTCTTC. Translating it yields CASVGTSGIANEQFF.

This clone appeared a single time. This chain uses TRBV7-9 with TRBJ1-5; the match to TRBD1 covers 7 bases. There are 16 residues in the CDR3. V shed 5 bases, J shed 0 bases, and the junction held 7 bases outside the gene matches. Germline V gives CDR1 SEHNR, CDR2 FQNEAQ (reference sequence). The DNA for the CDR3 is TGTGCCAGCAGCAAGGGGACAGTCAATAGCAATCAGCCCCAGCATTTT. It is translated as CASSKGTVNSNQPQHF.

J is TRBJ1-1 and V is TRBV27, with D possibly being TRBD1 (6 bases). This CDR3 has 15 residues. Trimming removed 4 bases from V and 3 bases from J, with 15 bases in between. Looked up from germline, CDR1 is MNHEY and CDR2 is SMNVEV (reference sequence). This CDR3 reads CASSSPHGQHTEAFF. CDR3 DNA sequence: TGTGCCAGCAGTTCTCCCCACGGACAGCACACTGAAGCTTTCTTT.

This rearrangement joins TRBV5-1 to TRBJ1-1, with TRBD1 identical over 8 bases. V shed 1 base, J shed 5 bases, and the junction held 4 bases outside the gene matches. The CDR3 is made up of 14 amino acids. CDR1 is SGHRS and CDR2 is YFSETQ in the germline V gene. The DNA for the CDR3 is TGCGCCAGCAGCTTGCAGGGGGCGTGGACTGAAGCTTTCTTT. Protein product: CASSLQGAWTEAFF. The full variable domain, in which reference TRBV5-1 and TRBJ1-1 provide the parts outside the CDR3, is KAGVTQTPRYLIKTRGQQVTLSCSPISGHRSVSWYQQTPGQGLQFLFEYFSETQRNKGNFPGRFSGRQFSNSRSEMNVSTLELGDSALYLCASSLQGAWTEAFFGQGTRLTVV.

The chain recombines TRBV6-5 with TRBJ2-1; TRBD1 matches 7 bases. Unmatched junction bases numbered 3, after V lost 6 bases and J lost 10 bases. Per germline, CDR1 MNHEY and CDR2 SVGAGI. The CDR3 contains 11 residues. The CDR3 sequence is CASRRGQEQFF. The CDR3 region has the DNA TGTGCCAGCAGAAGGGGACAGGAGCAGTTCTTC.

The rearrangement links TRBV28 to TRBJ1-5; 8 bases align to TRBD1. V trimming: 6 bases; J trimming: 4 bases; junction bases outside the gene matches: 5. The CDR3 spans 14 residues. Germline CDR1 is MDHEN and CDR2 is SYDVKM. The CDR3 nucleotides read TGTGCCAGCAGATTAAACAGGGGGAATCAGCCCCAGCATTTT. Protein sequence: CASRLNRGNQPQHF.

The chain links TRBV20-1 to TRBJ1-1; tentatively, D is TRBD1 (5 bases). Deletions cut 3 bases from V and 4 bases from J, with 15 bases between. Per the germline V gene, CDR1 is DFQATT and CDR2 is SNEGSKA (reference sequence). The CDR3 is made up of 14 amino acids. CDR3 sequence reads: CSASSQGWGTEAFF. Written as DNA, the CDR3 is TGCAGTGCTAGTTCTCAGGGTTGGGGCACTGAAGCTTTCTTT.

The CDR3 nucleotides are TGTGCCAGCAGCCCCGGACTTTACTCTGGAAACACCATATATTTT. It translates to CASSPGLYSGNTIYF. V is TRBV3-1 (or the pseudogene TRBV3-2) and J is TRBJ1-3, with D hard to call. The germline V gene encodes CDR1 LGHDT and CDR2 YNNKEL (reference sequence). The CDR3 extends over 15 amino acids. V gave up 4 bases and J gave up 0 bases, with 10 bases separating them.

This clone was picked up many times. J is TRBJ2-3 and V is TRBV7-9, with D maybe TRBD1 (6 bases). Per germline, CDR1 SEHNR and CDR2 FQNEAQ (reference sequence). The CDR3 extends over 13 amino acids. The CDR3 region has the DNA TGTGTTGCAGGGGCCATTAGCACAGATACGCAGTATTTT. Translated, it gives CVAGAISTDTQYF.